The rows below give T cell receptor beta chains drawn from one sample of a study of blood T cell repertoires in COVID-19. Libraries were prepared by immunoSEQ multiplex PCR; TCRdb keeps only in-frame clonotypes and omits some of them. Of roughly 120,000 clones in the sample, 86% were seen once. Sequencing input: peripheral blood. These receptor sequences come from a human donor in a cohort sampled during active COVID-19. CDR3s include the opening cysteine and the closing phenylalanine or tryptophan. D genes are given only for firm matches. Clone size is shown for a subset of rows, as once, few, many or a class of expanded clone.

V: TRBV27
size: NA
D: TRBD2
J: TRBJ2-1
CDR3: CASSLGASGYNEQFF
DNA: TGTGCCAGCAGTTTAGGGGCTAGCGGATACAATGAGCAGTTCTTC

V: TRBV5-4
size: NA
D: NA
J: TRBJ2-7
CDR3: CASSSYKSTAYEQYF
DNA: TGTGCCAGCAGCTCCTATAAATCGACTGCCTACGAGCAGTACTTC

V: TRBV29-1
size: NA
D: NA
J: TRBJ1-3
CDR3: CSVEARGGNTIYF
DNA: TGCAGCGTTGAGGCAAGGGGAGGAAACACCATATATTTT

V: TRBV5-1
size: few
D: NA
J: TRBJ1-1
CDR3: CASSYILNTEAFF
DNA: TGCGCCAGCAGCTACATTTTGAACACTGAAGCTTTCTTT

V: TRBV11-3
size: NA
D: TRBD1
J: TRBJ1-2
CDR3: CASSLRPSGTGSYGYTF
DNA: TGTGCCAGCAGTCTACGACCCTCCGGGACAGGGTCTTATGGCTACACCTTC

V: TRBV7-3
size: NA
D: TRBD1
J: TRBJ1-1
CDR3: CASSLQGAGMNTEAFF
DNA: TGTGCCAGCAGCTTACAGGGGGCTGGTATGAACACTGAAGCTTTCTTT

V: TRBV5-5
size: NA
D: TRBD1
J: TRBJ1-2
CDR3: CASSFLGQGDIYGYTF
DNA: TGTGCCAGCAGCTTTCTTGGACAGGGGGATATTTATGGCTACACCTTC

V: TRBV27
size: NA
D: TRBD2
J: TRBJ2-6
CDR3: CASTMWGGPVGANVLTF
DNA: TGTGCCAGCACCATGTGGGGGGGACCCGTAGGGGCCAACGTCCTGACTTTC

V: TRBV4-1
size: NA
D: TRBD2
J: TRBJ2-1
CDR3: CASSQGKGGASGDQQFF
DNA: TGCGCCAGCAGCCAAGGGAAGGGAGGGGCCTCCGGCGATCAGCAGTTCTTC

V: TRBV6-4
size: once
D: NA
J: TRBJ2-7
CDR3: CASSRESSYEQYF
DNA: TGTGCCAGCAGTCGTGAGAGCTCCTACGAGCAGTACTTC

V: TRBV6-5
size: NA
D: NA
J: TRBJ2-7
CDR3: CASSFRYEQYF
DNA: TGTGCCAGCAGTTTCCGGTACGAGCAGTACTTC

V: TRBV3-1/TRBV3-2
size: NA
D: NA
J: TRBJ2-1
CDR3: CASSQDSRFSYNEQFF
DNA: TGTGCCAGCAGCCAAGATTCCAGGTTCTCTTACAATGAGCAGTTCTTC

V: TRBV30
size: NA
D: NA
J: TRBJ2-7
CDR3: CAWVMDSYEQYF
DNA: TGTGCCTGGGTCATGGACAGCTACGAGCAGTACTTC

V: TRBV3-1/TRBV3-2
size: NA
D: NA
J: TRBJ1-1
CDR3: CASSQDLAGRREAFF
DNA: TGTGCCAGCAGCCAAGATTTAGCCGGCCGGCGGGAAGCTTTCTTT

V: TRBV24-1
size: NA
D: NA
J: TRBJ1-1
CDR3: CATLDRSKEGNTEAFF
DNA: TGTGCCACGCTGGACCGCTCAAAGGAGGGGAACACTGAAGCTTTCTTT

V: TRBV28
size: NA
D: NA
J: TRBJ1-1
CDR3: CASSLIQGNTEAFF
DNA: TGTGCCAGCAGTTTAATACAGGGTAACACTGAAGCTTTCTTT

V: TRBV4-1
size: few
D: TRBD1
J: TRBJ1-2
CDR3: CASSQDRGQGGGYTF
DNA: TGCGCCAGCAGCCAAGATCGGGGACAGGGGGGTGGCTACACCTTC

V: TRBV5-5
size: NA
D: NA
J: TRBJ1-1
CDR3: CASSLRNTEAFF
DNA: TGTGCCAGCAGCTTGCGGAACACTGAAGCTTTCTTT

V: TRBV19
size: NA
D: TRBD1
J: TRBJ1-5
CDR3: CASSITPGGGPQHF
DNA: TGTGCCAGTAGTATTACCCCAGGGGGAGGGCCCCAGCATTTT

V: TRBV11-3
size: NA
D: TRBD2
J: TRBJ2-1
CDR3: CASSLSGDYEQFF
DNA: TGTGCCAGCAGCCTTAGCGGGGACTATGAGCAGTTCTTC

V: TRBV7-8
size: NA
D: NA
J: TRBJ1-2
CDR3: CASSSAEGGVDGYTF
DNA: TGTGCCAGCAGCTCCGCGGAGGGAGGGGTGGATGGCTACACCTTC

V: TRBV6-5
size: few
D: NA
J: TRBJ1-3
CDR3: CASSYSSAGNTIYF
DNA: TGTGCCAGCAGTTACTCCTCTGCTGGAAACACCATATATTTT

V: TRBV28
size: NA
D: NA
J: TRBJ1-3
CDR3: CASSFREPLDSGNTIYF
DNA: TGTGCCAGCAGTTTCCGAGAACCACTAGACTCTGGAAACACCATATATTTT

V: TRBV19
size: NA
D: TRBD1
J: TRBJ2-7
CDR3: CASSMDPMDRAYEQYF
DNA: TGTGCCAGTAGTATGGACCCCATGGACAGGGCCTACGAGCAGTACTTC

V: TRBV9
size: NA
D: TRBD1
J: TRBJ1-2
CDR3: CASSDGDRRDYGYTF
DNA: TGTGCCAGCAGCGACGGGGACAGGAGAGACTATGGCTACACCTTC

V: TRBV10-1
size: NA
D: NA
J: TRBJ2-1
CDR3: CASSESDEGRQFF
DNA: TGCGCCAGCAGTGAGTCGGACGAGGGCCGGCAGTTCTTC

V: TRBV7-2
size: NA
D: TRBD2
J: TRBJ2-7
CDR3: CASSSRLAGTVAEQYF
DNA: TGTGCCAGCAGCTCCAGACTAGCGGGAACGGTTGCCGAGCAGTACTTC

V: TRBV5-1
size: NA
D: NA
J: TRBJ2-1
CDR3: CASRERTDWSEQFF
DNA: TGCGCCAGCAGGGAACGGACAGACTGGAGTGAGCAGTTCTTC

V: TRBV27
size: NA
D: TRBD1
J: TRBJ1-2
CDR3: CASRQGVNYGYTF
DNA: TGTGCCAGCCGACAGGGGGTAAACTATGGCTACACCTTC

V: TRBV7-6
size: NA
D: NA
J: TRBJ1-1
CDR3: CASSLDTGSTEAFF
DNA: TGTGCCAGCAGCTTAGACACAGGGAGCACTGAAGCTTTCTTT

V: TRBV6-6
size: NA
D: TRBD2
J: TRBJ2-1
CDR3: CASSYWTSADNEQFF
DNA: TGTGCCAGCAGTTACTGGACTAGCGCCGACAATGAGCAGTTCTTC

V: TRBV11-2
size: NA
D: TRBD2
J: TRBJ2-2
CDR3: CASSLPGGVTGELFF
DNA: TGTGCCAGCAGCCTACCGGGGGGAGTTACCGGGGAGCTGTTTTTT

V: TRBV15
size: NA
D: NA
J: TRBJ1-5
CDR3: CATSQGWNAQPQHF
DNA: TGTGCCACCAGCCAGGGTTGGAACGCTCAGCCCCAGCATTTT

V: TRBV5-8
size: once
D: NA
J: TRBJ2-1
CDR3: CASSGESSYNEQFF
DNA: TGTGCCAGCTCCGGGGAAAGCTCCTACAATGAGCAGTTCTTC

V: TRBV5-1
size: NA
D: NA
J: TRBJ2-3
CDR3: CASSADRLDTQYF
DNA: TGCGCCAGCAGCGCGGACAGATTAGATACGCAGTATTTT

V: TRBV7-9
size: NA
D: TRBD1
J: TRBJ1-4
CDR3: CASSFSTGGNEKLFF
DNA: TGTGCCAGCAGCTTTTCGACAGGGGGTAATGAAAAACTGTTTTTT

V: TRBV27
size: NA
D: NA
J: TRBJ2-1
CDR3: CASSYSRWNEQFF
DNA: TGTGCCAGCAGTTACTCCAGGTGGAATGAGCAGTTCTTC

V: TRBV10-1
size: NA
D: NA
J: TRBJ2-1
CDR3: CASSDRESSNEQFF
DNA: TGCGCCAGCAGTGACCGGGAGTCCTCCAATGAGCAGTTCTTC

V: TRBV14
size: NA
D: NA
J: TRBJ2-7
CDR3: CASSQLSAGKHEQYF
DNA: TGTGCCAGCAGCCAACTTAGTGCGGGAAAGCACGAGCAGTACTTC

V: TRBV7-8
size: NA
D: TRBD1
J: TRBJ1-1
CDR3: CASSLNRDSTKAFF
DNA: TGTGCCAGCAGCCTAAACCGGGACAGCACTAAAGCTTTCTTT

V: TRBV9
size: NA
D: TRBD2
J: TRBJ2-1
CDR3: CASSVGLAGGAHNEQFF
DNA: TGTGCCAGCAGCGTAGGCCTAGCGGGAGGCGCCCACAATGAGCAGTTCTTC

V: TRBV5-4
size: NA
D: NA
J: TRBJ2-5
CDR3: CASSLKLSEIETQYF
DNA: TGTGCCAGCAGCCTGAAGCTCTCTGAGATAGAGACCCAGTACTTC

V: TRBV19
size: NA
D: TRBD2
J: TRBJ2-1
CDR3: CASSIGRWGTSGRNEQFF
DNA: TGTGCCAGTAGTATTGGAAGGTGGGGGACTAGCGGGAGAAATGAGCAGTTCTTC

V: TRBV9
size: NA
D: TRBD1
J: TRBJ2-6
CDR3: CASSGDRGVARISGANVLTF
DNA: TGTGCCAGCAGCGGAGACAGGGGGGTCGCCAGGATCTCTGGGGCCAACGTCCTGACTTTC

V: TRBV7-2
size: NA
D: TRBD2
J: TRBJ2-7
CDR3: CASSESGMIEQYF
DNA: TGTGCCAGCAGTGAAAGCGGGATGATCGAGCAGTACTTC

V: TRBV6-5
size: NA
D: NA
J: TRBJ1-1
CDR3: CASSLVPNTEAFF
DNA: TGTGCCAGCAGTCTAGTACCGAACACTGAAGCTTTCTTT

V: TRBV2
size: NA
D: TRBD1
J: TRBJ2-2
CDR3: CASSGQGLSNTGELFF
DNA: TGTGCCAGCAGTGGACAGGGTCTTTCCAACACCGGGGAGCTGTTTTTT

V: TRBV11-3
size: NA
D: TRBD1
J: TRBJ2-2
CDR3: CASNQGANTGELFF
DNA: TGTGCCAGCAACCAGGGGGCGAACACCGGGGAGCTGTTTTTT

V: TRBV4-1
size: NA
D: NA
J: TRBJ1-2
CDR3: CASSQPAGGDGYTF
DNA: TGCGCCAGCAGCCAACCAGCCGGGGGAGATGGCTACACCTTC

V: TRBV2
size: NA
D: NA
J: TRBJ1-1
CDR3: CASSGTPARTTEAFF
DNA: TGTGCCAGCAGCGGGACTCCTGCCAGAACTACCGAAGCTTTCTTT

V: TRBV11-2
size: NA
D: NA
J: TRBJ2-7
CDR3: CASSRDRRNEQYF
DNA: TGTGCCAGCAGCCGCGACAGACGCAACGAGCAGTACTTC

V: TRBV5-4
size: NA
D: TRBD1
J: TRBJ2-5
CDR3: CASSLGQGASETQYF
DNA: TGTGCCAGCAGCTTAGGGCAGGGGGCGTCAGAGACCCAGTACTTC

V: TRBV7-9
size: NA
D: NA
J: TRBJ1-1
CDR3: CASSQRGYEAFF
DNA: TGTGCCAGCAGCCAGAGGGGGTATGAAGCTTTCTTT

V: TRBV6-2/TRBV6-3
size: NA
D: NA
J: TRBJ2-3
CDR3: CASSYGGASTDTQYF
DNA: TGTGCCAGCAGTTACGGCGGGGCTAGCACAGATACGCAGTATTTT

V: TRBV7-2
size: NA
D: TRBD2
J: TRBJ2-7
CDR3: CASSSTTSGSFIVGQQYF
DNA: TGTGCCAGCAGCTCGACGACTAGCGGGAGTTTTATAGTTGGTCAGCAGTACTTC

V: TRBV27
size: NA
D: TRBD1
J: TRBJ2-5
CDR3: CASTYRGHQETQYF
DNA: TGTGCCAGCACTTACAGGGGGCATCAAGAGACCCAGTACTTC

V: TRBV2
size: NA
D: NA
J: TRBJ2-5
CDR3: CASSEEPRETQYF
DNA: TGTGCCAGCAGTGAAGAGCCTCGAGAGACCCAGTACTTC

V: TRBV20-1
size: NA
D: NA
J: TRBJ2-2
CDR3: CSASFDSSNTGELFF
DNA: TGCAGTGCTAGTTTTGACAGTTCGAACACCGGGGAGCTGTTTTTT